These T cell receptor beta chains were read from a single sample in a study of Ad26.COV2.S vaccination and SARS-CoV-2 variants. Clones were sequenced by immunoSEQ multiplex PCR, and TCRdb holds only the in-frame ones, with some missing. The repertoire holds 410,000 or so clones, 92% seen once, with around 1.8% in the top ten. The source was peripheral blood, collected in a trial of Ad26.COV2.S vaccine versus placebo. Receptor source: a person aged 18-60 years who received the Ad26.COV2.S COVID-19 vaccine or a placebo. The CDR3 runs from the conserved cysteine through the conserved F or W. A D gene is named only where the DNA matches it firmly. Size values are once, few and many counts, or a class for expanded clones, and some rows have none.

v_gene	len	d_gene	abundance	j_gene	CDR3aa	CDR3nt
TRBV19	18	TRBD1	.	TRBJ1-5	CASTLGRRQGRSNQPQHF	TGTGCCAGTACCCTAGGGAGAAGACAGGGGAGAAGCAATCAGCCCCAGCATTTT
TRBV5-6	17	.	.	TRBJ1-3	CASSLEGRQSSGNTIYF	TGTGCCAGCAGCTTGGAAGGGAGGCAGAGCTCTGGAAACACCATATATTTT
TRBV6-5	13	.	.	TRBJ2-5	CASTTNEGGTQYF	TGTGCCAGCACCACTAATGAGGGCGGGACCCAGTACTTC
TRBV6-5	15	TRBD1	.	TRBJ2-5	CASRTGTGGFETQYF	TGTGCCAGCAGAACCGGGACAGGGGGCTTTGAGACCCAGTACTTC
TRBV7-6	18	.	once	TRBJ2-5	CASSSDLATGTLGQAQYF	TGTGCCAGCAGCTCAGATTTAGCAACAGGGACCCTAGGGCAAGCCCAGTACTTC
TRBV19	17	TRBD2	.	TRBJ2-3	CASSIVVSGGSTDTQYF	TGTGCCAGTAGTATAGTGGTTAGCGGGGGGAGCACAGATACGCAGTATTTT
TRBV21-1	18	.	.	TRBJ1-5	CASSPKSLTGGGNQPQHF	TGTGCCAGCAGCCCAAAGTCCTTGACAGGGGGTGGCAATCAGCCCCAGCATTTT
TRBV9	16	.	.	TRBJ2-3	CASSVTQGLGTDTQYF	TGTGCCAGCAGCGTTACACAGGGCCTGGGCACAGATACGCAGTATTTT
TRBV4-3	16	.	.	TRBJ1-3	CASSQDTGISGNTIYF	TGCGCCAGCAGCCAAGACACAGGGATCTCTGGAAACACCATATATTTT
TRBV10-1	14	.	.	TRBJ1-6	CASSEGQLNSPLHF	TGCGCCAGCAGTGAGGGACAGCTTAATTCACCCCTCCACTTT
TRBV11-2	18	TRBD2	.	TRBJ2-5	CASSFRATTSGGVGTQYF	TGTGCCAGCAGCTTCCGTGCCACGACTAGCGGGGGAGTAGGGACCCAGTACTTC
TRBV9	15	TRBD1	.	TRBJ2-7	CASSVGGTEDYEQYF	TGTGCCAGCAGCGTAGGGGGGACAGAGGACTACGAGCAGTACTTC
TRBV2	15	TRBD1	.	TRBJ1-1	CASRYLGGLNTEAFF	TGTGCCAGCAGATACCTAGGGGGCCTGAACACTGAAGCTTTCTTT
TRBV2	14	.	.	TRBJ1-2	CASSFQVDNYGYTF	TGTGCCAGCAGTTTCCAAGTTGATAACTATGGCTACACCTTC
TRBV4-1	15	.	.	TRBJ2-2	CASSQDTTLTGELFF	TGCGCCAGCAGCCAAGATACGACCTTGACCGGGGAGCTGTTTTTT
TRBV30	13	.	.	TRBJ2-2	CAWTGLNTGELFF	TGTGCCTGGACAGGGCTGAACACCGGGGAGCTGTTTTTT
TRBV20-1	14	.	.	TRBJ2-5	CSASYEGYQETQYF	TGCAGTGCTAGTTATGAGGGGTACCAAGAGACCCAGTACTTC
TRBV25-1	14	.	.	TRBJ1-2	CASSEYNVRRGYTF	TGTGCCAGCAGTGAATATAACGTCAGAAGAGGCTACACCTTC
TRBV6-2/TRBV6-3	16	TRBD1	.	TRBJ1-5	CASSYSDRAGNQPQHF	TGTGCCAGCAGTTACTCCGACAGGGCGGGCAATCAGCCCCAGCATTTT
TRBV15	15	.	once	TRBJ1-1	CATSRAGSENTEAFF	TGTGCCACCAGCAGAGCAGGGTCTGAGAACACTGAAGCTTTCTTT
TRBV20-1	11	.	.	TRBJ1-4	CSALRRDKLFF	TGCAGTGCCTTACGCCGGGACAAACTGTTTTTT
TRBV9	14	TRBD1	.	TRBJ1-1	CASSVEGQPNEAFF	TGTGCCAGCAGCGTAGAGGGACAGCCTAATGAAGCTTTCTTT
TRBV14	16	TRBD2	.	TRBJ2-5	CASSQVWLAGEETQYF	TGTGCCAGCAGCCAAGTTTGGCTAGCGGGGGAAGAGACCCAGTACTTC
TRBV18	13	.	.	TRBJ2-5	CASSEKAQETQYF	TGTGCCAGCTCAGAAAAAGCCCAAGAGACCCAGTACTTC
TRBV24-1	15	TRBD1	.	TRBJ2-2	CAPTLWDRCTGELFF	TGTGCCCCGACCTTGTGGGACAGATGCACCGGGGAGCTGTTTTTT
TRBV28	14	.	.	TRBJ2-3	CASSLPGKTDTQYF	TGTGCCAGCAGTTTGCCGGGGAAAACAGATACGCAGTATTTT
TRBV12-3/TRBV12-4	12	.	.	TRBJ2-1	CASSLGVNEQFF	TGTGCCAGCAGTTTAGGGGTCAATGAGCAGTTCTTC
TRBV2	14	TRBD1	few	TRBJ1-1	CASSGWDSHTEAFF	TGTGCCAGCAGTGGGTGGGACAGTCACACTGAAGCTTTCTTT
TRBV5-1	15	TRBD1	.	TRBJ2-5	CASSPSGGFGETQYF	TGCGCCAGCAGCCCATCAGGGGGCTTTGGAGAGACCCAGTACTTC
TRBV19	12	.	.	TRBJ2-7	CASSIPHGEQYF	TGTGCCAGTAGTATACCGCACGGAGAGCAGTACTTC
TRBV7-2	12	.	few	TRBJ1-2	CASSLEGYGYTF	TGTGCCAGCAGCTTAGAGGGCTATGGCTACACCTTC
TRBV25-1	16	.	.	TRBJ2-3	CARSQTSRGITDTQYF	TGTGCCAGGAGTCAGACTAGCAGGGGAATCACAGATACGCAGTATTTT
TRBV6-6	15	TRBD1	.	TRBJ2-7	CASSHGTGSSYEQYF	TGTGCCAGCAGTCACGGGACAGGGAGCTCCTACGAGCAGTACTTC
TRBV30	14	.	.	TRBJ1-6	CAWSVPQGGSPLHF	TGTGCCTGGAGTGTCCCACAGGGTGGATCACCCCTCCACTTT
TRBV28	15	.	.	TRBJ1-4	CASSYRGSLNEKLFF	TGTGCCAGCAGCTATAGGGGAAGCCTTAATGAAAAACTGTTTTTT
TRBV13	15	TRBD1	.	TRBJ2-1	CASSLEGTGYNEQFF	TGTGCCAGCAGCTTAGAAGGGACAGGCTACAATGAGCAGTTCTTC
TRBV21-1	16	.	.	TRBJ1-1	CASSKALRALTTEAFF	TGTGCCAGCAGCAAAGCATTGAGGGCTCTGACCACTGAAGCTTTCTTT
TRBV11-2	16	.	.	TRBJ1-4	CASSLGWRTGSEKLFF	TGTGCCAGCAGCTTAGGCTGGCGCACAGGGAGTGAAAAACTGTTTTTT
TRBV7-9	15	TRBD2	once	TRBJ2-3	CASSLGTSGGDTQYF	TGTGCCAGCAGCTTAGGGACTAGCGGGGGGGATACGCAGTATTTT
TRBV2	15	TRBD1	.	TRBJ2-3	CASSAGQGATDTQYF	TGTGCCAGTTCGGCGGGACAGGGGGCTACAGATACGCAGTATTTT
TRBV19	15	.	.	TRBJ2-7	CASSIGPAATYEQYF	TGTGCCAGTAGTATAGGACCGGCAGCGACCTACGAGCAGTACTTC
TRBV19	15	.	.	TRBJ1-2	CASSTGWAGAYGYTF	TGTGCCAGTAGTACCGGATGGGCAGGGGCCTATGGCTACACCTTC
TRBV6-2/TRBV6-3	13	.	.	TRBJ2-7	CASTPTASYEQYF	TGTGCCAGCACCCCGACAGCCTCCTACGAGCAGTACTTC
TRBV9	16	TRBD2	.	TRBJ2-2	CASSADGLAVTGELFF	TGTGCCAGCAGCGCAGACGGACTAGCGGTCACCGGGGAGCTGTTTTTT
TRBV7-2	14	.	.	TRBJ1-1	CASSSPGRTVEAFF	TGTGCCAGCAGCTCCCCGGGACGGACCGTCGAAGCTTTCTTT
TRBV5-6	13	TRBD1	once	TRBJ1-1	CASSFTGGAEAFF	TGTGCCAGCAGCTTCACAGGGGGCGCTGAAGCTTTCTTT
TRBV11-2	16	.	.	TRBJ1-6	CASSLLPPGGDSPLHF	TGTGCCAGCAGCTTACTCCCGCCGGGGGGCGATTCACCCCTCCACTTT
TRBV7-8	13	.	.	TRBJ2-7	CASSLATDYEQYF	TGTGCCAGCAGCTTAGCGACGGACTACGAGCAGTACTTC
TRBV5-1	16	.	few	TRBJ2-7	CASSLNGPIDPYEQYF	TGCGCCAGCAGCTTGAACGGACCCATAGATCCTTACGAGCAGTACTTC